Below are 25 T cell receptor beta chains sequenced from a single sample in a study of CD8 T cells in ankylosing spondylitis (dated by TCRdb to 2015 to 2018). Results and caveats for the whole study, not just this receptor: Blood from ankylosing spondylitis patients appeared to be characterized by a TCR beta motif made up of several highly homologous amino acid variants.

No antigen has been assigned to these receptors. The method was 5' RACE. Sequencing took place on an Illumina HiSeq 2500. Using fastp trimming at Q25 and MiXCR clonotype assembly, TCRdb reanalyzed the public sequencing data and kept in-frame beta chains. Identical CDR3 proteins give one entry, which carries the most common genes and DNA. The sample table records roughly 400,000 distinct CDR3 sequences; 20% to 25% of these occur just once. The top ten constitute about 16% of the sample. The sample taken for sequencing was blood, either unsorted or a sorted T cell fraction (not recorded which). The receptors were gathered from a male donor with ankylosing spondylitis.

This clonotype was counted between two and nine times. The gene calls are TRBV19 and TRBJ2-1, with 9 bases aligning to TRBD1. The V gene end was trimmed by 7 bases and the J gene end by 4 bases; junction bases not matched to a gene: 5. Germline CDR1 LNHDA, CDR2 SQIVND (reference sequence). The CDR3 covers 14 residues. The CDR3 sequence: CASTPGQGYNEQFF. CDR3 DNA: TGTGCCAGTACCCCGGGACAGGGTTACAATGAGCAGTTCTTC.

The chain links TRBV2 to TRBJ2-6; weak D call: TRBD1 (5 bases). V was trimmed by 7 bases and J by 2 bases, leaving 15 bases between them. The CDR3 totals 16 residues. Germline loops: CDR1 SNHLY, CDR2 FYNNEI. The CDR3 protein is CASIRPSGPGANVLTF. The CDR3 nucleotides read TGTGCCAGCATTCGCCCCTCAGGGCCTGGGGCCAACGTCCTGACTTTC.

This clonotype was observed many times. The CDR3 DNA reads TGCGCCAGCAGCCCGGACCAAGAGACCCAGTACTTC. This gives the protein CASSPDQETQYF. This chain connects TRBV5-1 to TRBJ2-5; D remains ambiguous. Germline values: CDR1 SGHRS, CDR2 YFSETQ. Trimming left V 4 bases short and J 0 bases short, with 4 bases between. The CDR3 totals 12 residues.

This clonotype was observed at least ten times. J is TRBJ2-2 and V is TRBV5-1, with D tentatively TRBD2 (5 bases). The germline V gene encodes CDR1 SGHRS and CDR2 YFSETQ. This CDR3 is built from 16 residues. The V end lost 4 bases, the J end lost 5 bases, and 18 bases lay between the germline ends. The DNA for the CDR3 is TGCGCCAGCAGCCGGGCCGGGGATATGCGGACCGGGGAGCTGTTTTTT. Its translation: CASSRAGDMRTGELFF.

This clonotype has a handful of counts. V and J are TRBV6-1 and TRBJ1-1, with no clear D. The V gene lost 3 bases and the J gene lost 8 bases, with 16 bases spanning the gap. Germline loops: CDR1 MNHNS, CDR2 SASEGT. The CDR3 totals 14 residues. The CDR3 DNA follows: TGTGCCAGCAGTGACCGAGGTTTAAGGGAAGAAGCTTTCTTT. It is translated as CASSDRGLREEAFF.

In its sample, this clonotype was seen a few times. The chain combines TRBV9 with TRBJ2-1; the D gene is possibly TRBD1 (5 bases). The CDR3 is made up of 13 amino acids. CDR1 and CDR2 (germline): SGDLS, YYNGEE. Trimming shortened V by 2 bases and J by 9 bases, and 12 bases separated the two germline ends. Here the CDR3 DNA reads TGTGCCAGCAGCGTGGGGCCGGGCGGTGAGCAGTTCTTC. This sequence encodes CASSVGPGGEQFF.

The chain employs TRBV28 and TRBJ2-2; 10 nucleotides line up with TRBD1. Unmatched junction bases numbered 4, after V lost 5 bases and J lost 7 bases. The germline V gene encodes CDR1 MDHEN and CDR2 SYDVKM. The CDR3 has 14 amino acids. The CDR3 sequence is CASSSDRGRGELFF. The CDR3 coding sequence is TGTGCCAGCAGTAGTGACAGGGGGCGCGGGGAGCTGTTTTTT.

The chain recombines TRBV20-1 with TRBJ2-3; the D gene is possibly TRBD1 (6 bases). Germline values: CDR1 DFQATT, CDR2 SNEGSKA (reference sequence). The CDR3 is 13 residues long. Between the trimmed V and J ends, which lost 7 bases and 4 bases, there was a span of 15 bases. This chain's CDR3 is CSVTGRRPDTQYF. The CDR3 bases are TGCAGTGTCACAGGGCGACGCCCAGATACGCAGTATTTT.

The chain uses TRBV20-1 and TRBJ2-1; TRBD2 agrees at 7 bases. The CDR3 runs to 16 residues. Germline V gene sequence: CDR1 DFQATT, CDR2 SNEGSKA (reference sequence). V shed 3 bases and J 2 bases; nucleotides not matched to a gene: 10. CDR3 residues: CSASYLRENPYNEQFF. The CDR3 DNA reads TGCAGTGCTAGCTATTTGCGGGAGAACCCCTACAATGAGCAGTTCTTC.

The chain links TRBV20-1 to TRBJ2-2, with no clear D. The V gene lost 0 bases and the J gene lost 5 bases, with 7 bases spanning the gap. The germline V gene has CDR1 DFQATT and CDR2 SNEGSKA (reference sequence). The CDR3 loop spans 13 amino acids. CDR3 in DNA: TGCAGTGCTAGAGATCTTGGTACCGGGGAGCTGTTTTTT. It encodes CSARDLGTGELFF.

This clonotype was counted only a few times. The J gene is TRBJ2-1, the V gene TRBV7-9, with a weak D call TRBD2 (5 bases). V was cut by 3 bases and J by 4 bases, with 13 bases left in between. Germline loops: CDR1 SEHNR, CDR2 FQNEAQ (reference sequence). The CDR3 extends over 15 amino acids. CDR3 sequence reads: CASSLFGMYYNEQFF. For the CDR3, the DNA is TGTGCCAGCAGCTTGTTCGGGATGTATTACAATGAGCAGTTCTTC.

J is TRBJ2-7 and V is TRBV27; D not certain. The CDR3 is 14 amino acids. Trimming stripped 6 bases from V and 0 bases from J, with 12 bases between. Germline V gene sequence: CDR1 MNHEY, CDR2 SMNVEV (reference sequence). CDR3 region: CASSLTSYSYEQYF. The CDR3 DNA is TGTGCCAGCAGCTTGACATCCTACTCCTACGAGCAGTACTTC.

This rearrangement joins TRBV5-6 to TRBJ1-2; D unclear. The CDR3 extends over 16 amino acids. V was pared by 0 bases and J by 2 bases, with 14 bases between. In germline, CDR1 is SGHDT, CDR2 YYEEEE. CDR3 amino acids: CASSLEVAGANYGYTF. The CDR3 DNA reads as TGTGCCAGCAGCTTGGAGGTGGCAGGTGCCAACTATGGCTACACCTTC. Filled out from reference TRBV5-6 and TRBJ1-2, the complete variable domain reads DAGVTQSPTHLIKTRGQQVTLRCSPKSGHDTVSWYQQALGQGPQFIFQYYEEEERQRGNFPDRFSGHQFPNYSSELNVNALLLGDSALYLCASSLEVAGANYGYTFGSGTRLTVV.

This clonotype was found a few times. V is TRBV7-8 and J is TRBJ1-5; the D gene is possibly TRBD1 (5 bases). CDR1 and CDR2 (germline): SGHVS, FQNEAQ. The CDR3 is 16 amino acids. Trimming shortened V by 2 bases and J by 5 bases, and 16 bases separated the two germline ends. The CDR3 spells CASSLSPTRGDQPQHF. In DNA, the CDR3 is TGTGCCAGCAGCTTAAGCCCCACGAGGGGTGATCAGCCCCAGCATTTT.

This clonotype was detected many times. The chain combines TRBV12-3 or TRBV12-4 with TRBJ2-1; the D gene is possibly TRBD2 (6 bases). This CDR3 has 14 residues. Trimming left V 6 bases short and J 0 bases short, with 9 bases between. The DNA of the CDR3 is TGTGCCAGCAGCTTCGGGAGCTCCTACAATGAGCAGTTCTTC. Translated, it gives CASSFGSSYNEQFF.

The rearrangement joins TRBV11-3 to TRBJ2-1; maybe TRBD1 (6 bases). This CDR3 comprises 14 residues. With 4 bases removed from V and 9 bases from J, the gap between germline ends came to 16 bases. Per germline, CDR1 SGHNT and CDR2 YENEEA. The chain's CDR3 is CASSSLTQGGEQFF. Here the CDR3 DNA reads TGTGCCAGCAGCTCGCTAACACAGGGCGGTGAGCAGTTCTTC.

This clonotype came up a few times. V gene TRBV5-1 combines with J gene TRBJ1-6; D perhaps matches TRBD1 (6 bases). The CDR3 is made up of 14 amino acids. V was clipped by 0 bases and J by 8 bases, with 9 bases between them. Germline V lookup: CDR1 SGHRS, CDR2 YFSETQ. CDR3 in DNA: TGCGCCAGCAGCTTGGGACAGGATTATTCACCCCTCCACTTT. Translating it yields CASSLGQDYSPLHF.

This chain uses TRBV5-6 with TRBJ2-2; 8 bases map to TRBD1. Trimming cost V 2 bases and J 8 bases; bases outside gene matches: 5. Germline V CDR1 and CDR2: SGHDT, YYEEEE. This CDR3 is 14 amino acids long. CDR3: CASSLRQGQGELFF. CDR3 nucleotide sequence: TGTGCCAGCAGCTTACGACAGGGGCAGGGGGAGCTGTTTTTT.

This clonotype was counted only a few times. CDR3 residues: CASSLRVRGYQETQYF. CDR3 DNA sequence: TGTGCCAGCAGCTTAAGGGTCAGGGGATACCAAGAGACCCAGTACTTC. The J gene is TRBJ2-5, the V gene TRBV7-3; D possibly corresponds to TRBD1 (6 bases). V was cut by 1 base and J by 0 bases, with 12 bases left in between. The CDR3 totals 16 residues. Germline values: CDR1 SGHTA, CDR2 FQGTGA. The full variable domain, completed using reference TRBV7-3 and TRBJ2-5, is GAGVSQTPSNKVTEKGKYVELRCDPISGHTALYWYRQSLGQGPEFLIYFQGTGAADDSGLPNDRFFAVRPEGSVSTLKIQRTERGDSAVYLCASSLRVRGYQETQYFGPGTRLLVL.

This chain uses TRBV2 with TRBJ1-2; 10 nucleotides agree with TRBD1. Trimming cost V 4 bases and J 5 bases; bases outside gene matches: 7. This CDR3 is built from 15 residues. Germline V CDR1 and CDR2: SNHLY, FYNNEI. In DNA form, the CDR3 reads TGTGCCAGCAGTGCCCGACAGGGGGCGCTTTATGGCTACACCTTC. Its protein product is CASSARQGALYGYTF.

The rearrangement links TRBV7-2 to TRBJ2-5; D possibly uses TRBD1 or TRBD2 (5 bases each). The germline V gene has CDR1 SGHTA and CDR2 FQGNSA. The CDR3 contains 12 residues. The V end lost 6 bases, the J end lost 5 bases, and 10 bases lay between the germline ends. The CDR3 nucleotides read TGTGCCAGCAGGGGGGTCGCCGAGACCCAGTACTTC. Its translation: CASRGVAETQYF.

The chain has TRBV20-1 and TRBJ2-1, with D perhaps TRBD2 (6 bases). The CDR3 consists of 14 residues. Between the trimmed V and J ends, which lost 4 bases and 13 bases, there was a span of 23 bases. Germline CDR1 and CDR2: DFQATT and SNEGSKA (reference sequence). As DNA, the CDR3 is TGCAGTGCTAAGAGATGGGGTCCCTGGGAGGACCAGTTCTTC. It yields the protein CSAKRWGPWEDQFF.

This clonotype was counted between two and nine times. The rearrangement joins TRBV25-1 to TRBJ1-1; no definite D call. Germline-derived CDR1 and CDR2 are MGHDK and SYGVNS. The V end lost 6 bases, the J end lost 5 bases, and 13 bases lay between the germline ends. This CDR3 has 13 residues. The CDR3 protein is CASSPEGTTEAFF. The CDR3 DNA is TGTGCCAGCAGCCCCGAGGGAACGACTGAAGCTTTCTTT.

The V call is TRBV27, the J call TRBJ1-4; D may be TRBD1 (5 bases). Germline values: CDR1 MNHEY, CDR2 SMNVEV (reference sequence). Between the trimmed V and J ends, which lost 2 bases and 6 bases, there was a span of 28 bases. The CDR3 has 20 residues. The CDR3 sequence: CASSLRGPGLFLSEDEKLFF. The DNA for the CDR3 is TGTGCCAGCAGTTTACGGGGTCCAGGGTTGTTTTTGAGTGAGGATGAAAAACTGTTTTTT.

At least ten counts were recorded for this clonotype. The chain couples TRBV5-6 to TRBJ2-4; D perhaps matches TRBD2 (6 bases). Trimming cost V 0 bases and J 0 bases, with 10 bases left between them. CDR1 is SGHDT and CDR2 is YYEEEE in the germline V gene. CDR3 length: 16 residues. DNA of the CDR3: TGTGCCAGCAGCTTGGGGCCGGGGGTAGCCAAAAACATTCAGTACTTC. Protein: CASSLGPGVAKNIQYF. The full variable domain, rest sourced from reference TRBV5-6 and TRBJ2-4, is DAGVTQSPTHLIKTRGQQVTLRCSPKSGHDTVSWYQQALGQGPQFIFQYYEEEERQRGNFPDRFSGHQFPNYSSELNVNALLLGDSALYLCASSLGPGVAKNIQYFGAGTRLSVL.